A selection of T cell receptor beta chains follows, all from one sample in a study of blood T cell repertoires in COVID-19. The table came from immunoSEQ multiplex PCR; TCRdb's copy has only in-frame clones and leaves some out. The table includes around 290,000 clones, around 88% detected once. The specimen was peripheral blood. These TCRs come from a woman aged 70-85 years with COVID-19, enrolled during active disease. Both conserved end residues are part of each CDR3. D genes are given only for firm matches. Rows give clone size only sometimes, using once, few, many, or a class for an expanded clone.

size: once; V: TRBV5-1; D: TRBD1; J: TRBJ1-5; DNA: TGCGCCAGCAGCTTGACAGGGGGCAACAATCAGCCCCAGCATTTT; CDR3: CASSLTGGNNQPQHF
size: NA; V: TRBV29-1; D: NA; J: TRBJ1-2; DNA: TGCAGCGTCCCCTTCTTCCAGGGGAGTGGGGCTAACTATGGCTACACCTTC; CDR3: CSVPFFQGSGANYGYTF
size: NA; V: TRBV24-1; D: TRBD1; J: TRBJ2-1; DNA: TGTGCCACCGAGACGGGGACAGGGGTTCGGAATGAGCAGTTCTTC; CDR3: CATETGTGVRNEQFF
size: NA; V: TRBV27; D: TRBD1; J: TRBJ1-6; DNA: TGTGCCAGCAGTTTCGGCGGGACAGGGGCGAATTCACCCCTCCACTTT; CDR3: CASSFGGTGANSPLHF
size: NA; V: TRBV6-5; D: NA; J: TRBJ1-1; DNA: TGTGCCAGCAGTAGAATCGGTGGCACTGAAGCTTTCTTT; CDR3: CASSRIGGTEAFF
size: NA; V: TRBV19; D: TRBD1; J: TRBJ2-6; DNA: TGTGCCAGTACCCCGACAGGGGCTTTAGTTTCTGGGGCCAACGTCCTGACTTTC; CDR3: CASTPTGALVSGANVLTF
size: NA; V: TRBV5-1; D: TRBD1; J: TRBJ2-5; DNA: TGCGCCAGCAGCCCGGGACAGGGTCTAGAGACCCAGTACTTC; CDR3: CASSPGQGLETQYF
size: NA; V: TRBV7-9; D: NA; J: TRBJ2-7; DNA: TGTGCCAGCAGCCAGGGGGGTGAGCAGTACTTC; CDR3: CASSQGGEQYF
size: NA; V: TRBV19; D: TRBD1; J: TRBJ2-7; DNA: TGTGCCAGTAGCCGGGACAGGGATTGGAGTGAGCAGTACTTC; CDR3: CASSRDRDWSEQYF
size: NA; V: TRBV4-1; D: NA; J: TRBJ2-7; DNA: TGCGCCAGCCGCGATGCGGGGCGGGCCCACGAGCAGTACTTC; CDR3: CASRDAGRAHEQYF
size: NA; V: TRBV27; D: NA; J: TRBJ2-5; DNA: TGTGCCAGCACTGGGGCGGGGATGGAGACCCAGTACTTC; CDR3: CASTGAGMETQYF
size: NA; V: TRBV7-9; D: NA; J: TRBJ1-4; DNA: TGTGCCAGCAGCCTCGGGGCTAATGAAAAACTGTTTTTT; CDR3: CASSLGANEKLFF
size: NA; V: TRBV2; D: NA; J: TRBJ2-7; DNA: TGTGCCAGCACTACCGGGACAATAGACTACGAGCAGTACTTC; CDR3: CASTTGTIDYEQYF
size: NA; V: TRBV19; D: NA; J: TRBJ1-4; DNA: TGTGCCGGGAGGTCATCGGGGTGCCCGATCTCATTCCATGAAAAACTGTTTTTT; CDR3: CAGRSSGCPISFHEKLFF
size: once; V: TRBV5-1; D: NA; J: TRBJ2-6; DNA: TGCGCCAGCAACTCGGGGGGCTTCGGCTCTGGGGCCAACGTCCTGACTTTC; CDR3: CASNSGGFGSGANVLTF
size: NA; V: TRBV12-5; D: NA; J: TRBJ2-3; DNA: TGTGCTAGTGGTTCAGGTCTTGGAGCTTCTCTTCACCATCAGGGGTATACGCAGTATTTT; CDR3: CASGSGLGASLHHQGYTQYF
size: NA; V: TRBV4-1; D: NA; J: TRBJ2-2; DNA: TGCGCCAGCAGCCCGTATGGGGGGGCTTTACCCGGGGAGCTGTTTTTT; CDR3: CASSPYGGALPGELFF
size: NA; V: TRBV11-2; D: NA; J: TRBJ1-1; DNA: TGTGCCAGCAGCTTTCGGGCTGGGGAGAATGTGGGGACTGAAGCTTTCTTT; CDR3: CASSFRAGENVGTEAFF
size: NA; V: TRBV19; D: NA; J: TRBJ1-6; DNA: TGTGCCAGTAGTATCGTCAGGATCTCCTATAATTCACCCCTCCACTTT; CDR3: CASSIVRISYNSPLHF
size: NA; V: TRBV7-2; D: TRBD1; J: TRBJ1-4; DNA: TGTGCCAGCAGCCCTACCACAGGGGTAGGATCGGAAAAACTGTTTTTT; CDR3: CASSPTTGVGSEKLFF
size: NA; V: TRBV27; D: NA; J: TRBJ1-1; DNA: TGTGCCAGCAGTTTGGGCAACGTGAACACTGAAGCTTTCTTT; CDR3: CASSLGNVNTEAFF
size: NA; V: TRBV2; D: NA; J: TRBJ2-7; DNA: TGTGCCAGCAGTGAAGTAGCGAGGCAGTACTTC; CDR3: CASSEVARQYF
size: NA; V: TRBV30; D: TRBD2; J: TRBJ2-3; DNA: TGTGCCTGGAGATCAGCGGGGGGACCAGATACGCAGTATTTT; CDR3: CAWRSAGGPDTQYF
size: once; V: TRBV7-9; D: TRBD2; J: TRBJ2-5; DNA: TGTGCCAGCAGCCTAACTAGCGGGCAAGAGACCCAGTACTTC; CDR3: CASSLTSGQETQYF
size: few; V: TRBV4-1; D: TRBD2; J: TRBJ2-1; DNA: TGCGCCAGCAGCCAAGATCAGGGTCTAGCGGTCTACAATGAGCAGTTCTTC; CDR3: CASSQDQGLAVYNEQFF
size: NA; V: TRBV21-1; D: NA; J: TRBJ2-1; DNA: TGTGCCAGCAGCACGGGGACAGGGAGCTCCTACAATGAGCAGTTCTTC; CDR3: CASSTGTGSSYNEQFF
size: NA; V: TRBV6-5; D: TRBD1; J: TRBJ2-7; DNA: TGTGCCAGCAGTTACACGGGACAGGGCTCCGAGCAGTACTTC; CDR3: CASSYTGQGSEQYF
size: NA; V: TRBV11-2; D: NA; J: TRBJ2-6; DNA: TGTGCCAGCAGCTTAGATAGGCGGTGGGCTGGGGCCAACGTCCTGACTTTC; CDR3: CASSLDRRWAGANVLTF
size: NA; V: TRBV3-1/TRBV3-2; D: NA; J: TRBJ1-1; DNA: TGTGCCAGCAGCCAAGCCCCCCAGGGCTTTGGCCCGAACACTGAAGCTTTCTTT; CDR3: CASSQAPQGFGPNTEAFF
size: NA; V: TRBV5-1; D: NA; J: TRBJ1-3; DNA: TGCGCCAGCAGCTTGGAGGGGGGAAACACCATATATTTT; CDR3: CASSLEGGNTIYF
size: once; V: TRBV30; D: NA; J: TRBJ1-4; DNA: TGTGCCTGGACTGACATACAGGGATACAGTGAAAAACTGTTTTTT; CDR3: CAWTDIQGYSEKLFF
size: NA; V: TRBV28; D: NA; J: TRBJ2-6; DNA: TGTGCCAGCGGTTGGACGGGACTCTCTGGGGCCAACGTCCTGACTTTC; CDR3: CASGWTGLSGANVLTF
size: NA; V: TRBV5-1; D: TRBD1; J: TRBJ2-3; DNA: TGCGCCAGCAGCTTGGGGGACAGGGCTACAGATACGCAGTATTTT; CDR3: CASSLGDRATDTQYF
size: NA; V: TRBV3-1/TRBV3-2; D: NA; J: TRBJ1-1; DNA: TGTGCCAGCAGCCAAGATGGCCGGCGGGCTTTCTTT; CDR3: CASSQDGRRAFF
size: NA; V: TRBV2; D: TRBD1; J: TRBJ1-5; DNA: TGTGCCAGCGGCAAACAAGGACAGGGTATCTTAAGTCAGCCCCAGCATTTT; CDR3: CASGKQGQGILSQPQHF
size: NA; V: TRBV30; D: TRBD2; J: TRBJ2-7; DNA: TGTGCCTGGAGTGGACTAGCGGCCATTGGCGAGCAGTACTTC; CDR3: CAWSGLAAIGEQYF
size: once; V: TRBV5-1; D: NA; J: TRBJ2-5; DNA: TGCGCCAGCAGCCGCGGAGAGACCCAGTACTTC; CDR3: CASSRGETQYF
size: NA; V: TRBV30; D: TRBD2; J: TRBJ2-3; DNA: TGTGCCTGGAACAGGGGACTAGCGGGGGGTATAGATACGCAGTATTTT; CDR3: CAWNRGLAGGIDTQYF
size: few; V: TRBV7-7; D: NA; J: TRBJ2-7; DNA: TGTGCCAGCAGCTTAGGCAGGGCCTACGAGCAGTACTTC; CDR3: CASSLGRAYEQYF
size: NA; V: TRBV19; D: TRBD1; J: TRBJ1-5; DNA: TGTGCCAGTAGTAACAGACAGGGGTATCAGCCCCAGCATTTT; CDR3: CASSNRQGYQPQHF